Below, one T cell receptor (beta chain) is given with its context. This entry comes from a study of shared clonotypes between healthy human individuals. Using immunoSEQ multiplex PCR, the repertoire was profiled, and TCRdb retains in-frame clones only, with some absent. The sample consists of about 470,000 clones, 70% to 80% of them appearing once. With 4 bases clipped from V and 4 bases from J, the junction kept 3 bases outside the gene matches. Germline values: CDR1 SNHLY, CDR2 FYNNEI. The CDR3 is 15 residues long. This chain links TRBV2 with TRBJ2-1; 11 bases align to TRBD2. What was sequenced was PBMCs. The sequence derives from a middle-aged woman in good health. Some clones in this sample may be carry-over from other donors' samples. The CDR3 loop reads CASSGLAGSYNEQFF. The CDR3, as DNA: TGTGCCAGCAGTGGACTAGCGGGATCGTACAATGAGCAGTTCTTC.